Listed here is a single TCR beta chain. Its antigen is unknown. The sample originates from a study of cytomegalovirus exposure and HLA in healthy donors. General observations from the study: The presence/absence work took it that sequencing depth was about the same across donors.

Vbeta (60) and Jbeta (13) primers were used in the PCR. The method was immunoSEQ multiplex PCR; TCRdb's version includes in-frame clones alone and lacks a portion of them. This table holds 90,000 or so clones, approximately 76% found once. This CDR3 is built from 13 residues. V lost 7 bases, J lost 5 bases, and 5 bases stayed unmatched. Germline CDR1 is SGHTA and CDR2 is FQGNSA. The sequencing sample was made of PBMCs. The TCR originated in a man younger than 45 in good health and CMV-seropositive. V usage is TRBV7-2 and J usage is TRBJ2-7, with 10 bases fitting TRBD2. DNA of the CDR3: TGTGCCAGCATGAGCGGGGGGGCGGACGAGCAGTACTTC. As protein: CASMSGGADEQYF.